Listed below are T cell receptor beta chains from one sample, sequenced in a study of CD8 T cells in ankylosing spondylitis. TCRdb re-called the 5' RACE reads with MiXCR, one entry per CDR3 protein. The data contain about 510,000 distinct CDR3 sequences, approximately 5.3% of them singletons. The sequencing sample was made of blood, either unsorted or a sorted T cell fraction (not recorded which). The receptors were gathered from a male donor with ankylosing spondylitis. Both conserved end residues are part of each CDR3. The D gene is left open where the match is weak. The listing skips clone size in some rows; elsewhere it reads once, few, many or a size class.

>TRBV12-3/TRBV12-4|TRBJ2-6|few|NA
CASSLARTLYSGANVLTF
TGTGCCAGCAGTTTGGCGCGGACTCTATACTCTGGGGCCAACGTCCTGACTTTC
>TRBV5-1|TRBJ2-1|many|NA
CASSPGLYNEQFF
TGTGCCAGCAGCCCGGGACTCTACAATGAGCAGTTCTTC
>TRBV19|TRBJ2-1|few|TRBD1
CASSIDRGSYNEQFF
TGTGCCAGTAGTATTGACAGGGGCTCCTACAATGAGCAGTTCTTC
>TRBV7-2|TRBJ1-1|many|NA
CASSLVEGPRPAEAFF
TGTGCCAGCAGCCTGGTTGAGGGCCCAAGACCAGCTGAAGCTTTCTTT
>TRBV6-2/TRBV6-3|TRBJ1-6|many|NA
CASRAAVVGNSPLHF
TGTGCCAGCAGAGCCGCTGTAGTCGGCAATTCACCCCTCCACTTT
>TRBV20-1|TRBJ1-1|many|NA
CSAVPGATEAFF
TGCAGTGCTGTCCCAGGGGCCACTGAAGCTTTCTTT
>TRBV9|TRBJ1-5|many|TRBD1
CASSPTPTGNQPQHF
TGTGCCAGCAGCCCTACCCCGACAGGGAATCAGCCCCAGCATTTT
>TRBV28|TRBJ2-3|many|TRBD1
CASRIGTGVSDTQYF
TGTGCCAGCAGGATCGGGACAGGGGTGTCAGATACGCAGTATTTT
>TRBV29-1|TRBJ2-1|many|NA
CSVEGRGYNEQFF
TGCAGCGTTGAAGGTCGGGGCTACAATGAGCAGTTCTTC
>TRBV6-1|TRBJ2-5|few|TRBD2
CASRDAGTSAQETQYF
TGTGCCAGCAGGGACGCCGGGACTAGCGCACAAGAGACCCAGTACTTC
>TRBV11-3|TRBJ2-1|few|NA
CASSLGGPTINEQFF
TGTGCCAGCAGCTTAGGAGGCCCTACCATTAATGAGCAGTTCTTC
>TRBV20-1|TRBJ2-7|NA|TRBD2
CCASRGSAGGFNEQYF
TGCTGTGCTAGCAGGGGTTCAGCGGGAGGGTTCAACGAGCAGTACTTC
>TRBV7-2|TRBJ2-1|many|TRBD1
CASSSRRTGGYNEQFF
TGTGCCAGCAGCTCGAGGCGGACAGGGGGGTACAATGAGCAGTTCTTC
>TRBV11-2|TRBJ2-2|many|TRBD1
CVSSHGRGPQQNTGELFF
TGTGTCAGCAGCCACGGCAGGGGGCCACAACAAAACACCGGGGAGCTGTTTTTT
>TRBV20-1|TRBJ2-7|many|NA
CSARDQGYEQYF
TGCAGTGCTAGAGATCAGGGCTACGAGCAGTACTTC
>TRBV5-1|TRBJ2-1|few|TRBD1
CASSGRSGGLDEQFF
TGCGCCAGCAGCGGACGGTCAGGGGGCTTGGATGAGCAGTTCTTC
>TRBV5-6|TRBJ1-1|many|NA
CASSLDRGANTEAFF
TGTGCCAGCAGCTTGGATCGGGGGGCAAACACTGAAGCTTTCTTT
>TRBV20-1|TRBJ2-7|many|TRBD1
CSARDWTGDGEQYF
TGCAGTGCTAGAGATTGGACAGGGGACGGCGAGCAGTACTTC
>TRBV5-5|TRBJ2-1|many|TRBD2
CASSLRTSAYVNYNEQFF
TGTGCCAGCAGCTTGCGGACTAGCGCGTATGTTAACTACAATGAGCAGTTCTTC
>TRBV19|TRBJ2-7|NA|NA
CASTIGGGIAYEQYF
TGTGCCAGTACCATAGGAGGGGGCATCGCCTACGAGCAGTACTTC
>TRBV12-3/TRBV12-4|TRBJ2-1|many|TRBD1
CASSFKIYGQGVGEQFF
TGTGCCAGCAGTTTCAAAATTTATGGACAGGGGGTGGGTGAGCAGTTCTTC
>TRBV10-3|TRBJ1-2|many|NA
CAITRQYTKTNYGYTF
TGTGCCATCACCCGACAGTATACCAAAACTAACTATGGCTACACCTTC
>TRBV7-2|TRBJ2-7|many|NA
CASSPSGTPSSYEQYF
TGTGCCAGCAGTCCTAGTGGGACACCGAGCTCCTACGAGCAGTACTTC
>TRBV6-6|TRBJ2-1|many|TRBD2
CASSHPGLAQFF
TGTGCCAGCAGCCATCCGGGACTAGCCCAGTTCTTC
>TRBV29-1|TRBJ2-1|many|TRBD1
CSGTPGQIYNEQFF
TGCAGCGGGACCCCGGGACAGATATACAATGAGCAGTTCTTC
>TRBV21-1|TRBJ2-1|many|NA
CASSPARTSGRSPYNEQFF
TGTGCCAGCAGCCCCGCCCGGACTAGCGGGAGGTCCCCCTACAATGAGCAGTTCTTC
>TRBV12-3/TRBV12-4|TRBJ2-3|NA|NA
CASHTSWRHSTDTQYF
TGTGCCTCTCATACCTCGTGGAGACATAGCACAGATACGCAGTATTTT
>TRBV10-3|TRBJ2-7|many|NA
CAISSLLDEQYF
TGTGCCATCAGTAGCTTACTAGACGAGCAGTACTTC
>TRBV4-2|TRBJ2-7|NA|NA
CASSQTVAYEQYF
TGTGCCAGCAGCCAAACGGTAGCCTACGAGCAGTACTTC
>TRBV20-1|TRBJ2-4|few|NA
CSATTIAKNIQYF
TGCAGTGCTACTACGATAGCCAAAAACATTCAGTACTTC
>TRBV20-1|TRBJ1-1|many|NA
CSAREGRLTEAFF
TGCAGTGCTAGAGAGGGGCGGCTCACTGAAGCTTTCTTT
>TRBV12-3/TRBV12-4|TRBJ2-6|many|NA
CASSFYGANVLTF
TGTGCCAGCAGTTTCTACGGGGCCAACGTCCTGACTTTC
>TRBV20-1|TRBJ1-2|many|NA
CSAPLGRKANYGYTF
TGCAGTGCTCCCTTGGGGCGGAAAGCTAACTATGGCTACACCTTC
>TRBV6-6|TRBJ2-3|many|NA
CASREGQGKQYF
TGTGCCAGCAGGGAGGGGCAGGGGAAGCAGTATTTT
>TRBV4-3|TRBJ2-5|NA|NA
CASSQEDRTVPQYF
TGCGCCAGCAGCCAAGAGGACAGAACCGTTCCCCAGTACTTC
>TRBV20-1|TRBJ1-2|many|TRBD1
CSAGGQANYGYTF
TGCAGTGCTGGCGGACAGGCAAACTATGGCTACACCTTC
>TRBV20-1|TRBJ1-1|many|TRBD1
CSAYKPDRMNTEAFF
TGCAGTGCTTACAAACCGGACAGGATGAACACTGAAGCTTTCTTT
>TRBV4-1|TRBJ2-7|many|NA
CASSQAGQSNEQYF
TGCGCCAGCAGCCAAGCAGGGCAATCCAACGAGCAGTACTTC
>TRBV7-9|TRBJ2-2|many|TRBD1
CASSYRDRNTGELFF
TGTGCCAGCAGTTACCGGGACAGAAACACCGGGGAGCTGTTTTTT
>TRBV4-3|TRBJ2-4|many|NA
CASSQIRRGNKNIQYF
TGCGCCAGCAGCCAAATCAGGAGGGGCAACAAAAACATTCAGTACTTC
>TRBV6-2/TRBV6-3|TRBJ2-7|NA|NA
CASSRDGQAYEQYF
TGTGCCAGCAGCCGGGACGGACAAGCCTACGAGCAGTACTTC
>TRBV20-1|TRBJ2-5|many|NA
CSAPLKGSETQYF
TGCAGTGCTCCACTAAAAGGGTCAGAGACCCAGTACTTC